Listed below are T cell receptor beta chains from one sample, sequenced in a study of cytomegalovirus exposure and HLA in healthy donors. Sequenced by immunoSEQ multiplex PCR; TCRdb stores in-frame clones only, minus some. Of some 170,000 clones detected, about 83% appear once; the ten largest clones hold approximately 2.9%. Sequenced input: PBMCs. The receptors originated from a female donor in good health and CMV-seronegative. The CDR3 runs from the conserved cysteine through the conserved F or W. D genes are given only for firm matches. Some rows mark clone size as missing; the rest say once, few, many or name a class of expanded clone.

abundance | d_gene | j_gene | v_gene | len | CDR3aa | CDR3nt
few | - | TRBJ2-7 | TRBV2 | 11 | CASASSYEQYF | TGTGCCAGCGCGAGCTCCTACGAGCAGTACTTC
- | - | TRBJ2-1 | TRBV18 | 12 | CASSRQDNEQFF | TGTGCCAGCTCCCGACAGGACAATGAGCAGTTCTTC
- | TRBD2 | TRBJ2-7 | TRBV10-3 | 16 | CAISELGTSGGYEQYF | TGTGCCATCAGTGAGCTGGGGACTAGCGGAGGCTACGAGCAGTACTTC
- | - | TRBJ1-1 | TRBV28 | 11 | CASSLTDEAFF | TGTGCCAGCAGTTTAACAGATGAAGCTTTCTTT
- | TRBD2 | TRBJ2-3 | TRBV29-1 | 14 | CSVEGGRSADTQYF | TGCAGCGTTGAAGGCGGGAGAAGTGCAGATACGCAGTATTTT
- | TRBD2 | TRBJ2-7 | TRBV28 | 15 | CASSFSLAGSYEQYF | TGTGCCAGCAGTTTCTCCCTAGCGGGAAGCTACGAGCAGTACTTC
- | - | TRBJ2-1 | TRBV27 | 16 | CASSPLLQAGDNEQFF | TGTGCCAGCAGTCCACTCCTGCAGGCAGGGGACAATGAGCAGTTCTTC
- | TRBD2 | TRBJ2-3 | TRBV30 | 16 | CAWSVGRGGNTDTQYF | TGTGCCTGGAGTGTAGGTCGGGGGGGCAACACAGATACGCAGTATTTT
- | TRBD1 | TRBJ1-1 | TRBV6-6 | 13 | CASSLTGVTEAFF | TGTGCCAGCAGTCTTACAGGGGTCACTGAAGCTTTCTTT
- | TRBD2 | TRBJ2-7 | TRBV7-9 | 14 | CASSGTSEPYEQYF | TGTGCCAGCAGCGGGACTAGCGAGCCCTACGAGCAGTACTTC
- | TRBD2 | TRBJ2-3 | TRBV19 | 14 | CASSIGGDADTQYF | TGTGCCAGTAGTATTGGGGGGGATGCAGATACGCAGTATTTT
once | - | TRBJ2-7 | TRBV30 | 12 | CAWRSNGYEQYF | TGTGCCTGGCGGTCCAACGGCTACGAGCAGTACTTC
- | TRBD1 | TRBJ2-7 | TRBV11-3 | 12 | CASRGQGYEQYF | TGTGCCAGCCGAGGACAGGGGTACGAGCAGTACTTC
few | - | TRBJ2-7 | TRBV2 | 12 | CASSQQGYEQYF | TGTGCCAGCAGTCAACAGGGCTACGAGCAGTACTTC
- | TRBD1 | TRBJ2-2 | TRBV9 | 14 | CASSAARGPGELFF | TGTGCCAGCAGCGCCGCGAGGGGGCCCGGGGAGCTGTTTTTT
- | - | TRBJ2-1 | TRBV29-1 | 13 | CSADRTSYNEQFF | TGCAGCGCGGACAGAACAAGCTACAATGAGCAGTTCTTC
- | - | TRBJ2-3 | TRBV10-3 | 13 | CAIGAYGTDTQYF | TGTGCCATCGGGGCTTACGGCACAGATACGCAGTATTTT
- | - | TRBJ1-6 | TRBV12-5 | 14 | CASGQGSFNSPLHF | TGTGCTAGTGGTCAGGGGAGTTTTAATTCACCCCTCCACTTT
- | - | TRBJ1-5 | TRBV30 | 16 | CAWSVLRGVSNQPQHF | TGTGCCTGGAGTGTACTACGGGGGGTTAGCAATCAGCCCCAGCATTTT
- | TRBD2 | TRBJ2-1 | TRBV28 | 14 | CASKVSGAYNEQFF | TGTGCCAGCAAGGTTAGCGGGGCTTACAATGAGCAGTTCTTC
- | - | TRBJ1-1 | TRBV9 | 14 | CASSVAAQGTEAFF | TGTGCCAGCAGCGTAGCAGCACAGGGCACTGAAGCTTTCTTT
- | - | TRBJ2-7 | TRBV30 | 13 | CAWSKSTAYEQYF | TGTGCCTGGAGTAAATCTACAGCCTACGAGCAGTACTTC
- | TRBD1 | TRBJ1-2 | TRBV27 | 14 | CASRRDRGSYGYTF | TGTGCCAGCCGCCGGGACAGGGGTTCCTATGGCTACACCTTC
- | - | TRBJ1-3 | TRBV7-9 | 15 | CASSSPWTVGNTIYF | TGTGCCAGCAGCTCGCCATGGACAGTCGGAAACACCATATATTTT
- | - | TRBJ1-6 | TRBV7-6 | 17 | CASSLRGRSSYNSPLHF | TGTGCCAGCAGCTTGCGAGGGCGAAGCTCCTATAATTCACCCCTCCACTTT
- | - | TRBJ2-3 | TRBV7-9 | 17 | CASSLAVGVTSTDTQYF | TGTGCCAGCAGCTTAGCTGTGGGAGTCACTAGCACAGATACGCAGTATTTT
few | - | TRBJ1-2 | TRBV4-1 | 15 | CASSQNPTGNYGYTF | TGCGCCAGCAGCCAGAACCCTACAGGGAACTATGGCTACACCTTC
- | - | TRBJ1-2 | TRBV11-3 | 13 | CASSPLDGSGYTF | TGTGCCAGCAGCCCGCTGGATGGTAGCGGCTACACCTTC
- | TRBD2 | TRBJ2-1 | TRBV5-1 | 16 | CASSLAGGTSGSGQFF | TGCGCCAGCAGCTTGGCCGGCGGGACTAGCGGGAGTGGGCAGTTCTTC
- | - | TRBJ1-2 | TRBV7-8 | 18 | CASSLAPLGSNQVDGYTF | TGTGCCAGCAGCTTAGCACCCCTCGGGAGTAACCAAGTAGATGGCTACACCTTC
- | - | TRBJ2-1 | TRBV7-3 | 13 | CASSFSVSNEQFF | TGTGCCAGCAGCTTTAGCGTGAGCAATGAGCAGTTCTTC
- | TRBD2 | TRBJ2-7 | TRBV4-3 | 18 | CASSPEWVAGPSSYEQYF | TGCGCCAGCAGCCCGGAGTGGGTAGCGGGACCGTCGAGCTACGAGCAGTACTTC
- | - | TRBJ1-1 | TRBV7-2 | 15 | CASSGGGVKSTEAFF | TGTGCCAGCAGCGGAGGCGGGGTAAAAAGCACTGAAGCTTTCTTT
once | TRBD1 | TRBJ1-1 | TRBV4-1 | 16 | CASSPTLGQGEPEAFF | TGCGCCAGCAGCCCTACTTTGGGACAGGGAGAACCTGAAGCTTTCTTT
- | - | TRBJ2-1 | TRBV4-1 | 14 | CASTPDRRRNEQFF | TGCGCCAGCACCCCGGACAGAAGGCGCAATGAGCAGTTCTTC
- | TRBD1 | TRBJ2-7 | TRBV5-1 | 15 | CASSAGQGARYEQYF | TGCGCCAGCAGCGCCGGACAGGGGGCGAGGTACGAGCAGTACTTC
- | - | TRBJ2-1 | TRBV5-1 | 15 | CASSSFPTGVNEQFF | TGCGCCAGCAGCTCGTTCCCAACGGGGGTCAATGAGCAGTTCTTC
few | - | TRBJ2-2 | TRBV2 | 16 | CASSEMSGRGTGELFF | TGTGCCAGCAGTGAAATGTCCGGCCGGGGCACCGGGGAGCTGTTTTTT
few | - | TRBJ1-2 | TRBV15 | 14 | CATSRDPQDYGYTF | TGTGCCACCAGCAGAGATCCCCAGGACTATGGCTACACCTTC
- | TRBD1 | TRBJ1-4 | TRBV30 | 13 | CAWSPGTDEKLFF | TGTGCCTGGAGCCCGGGGACAGACGAAAAACTGTTTTTT
- | TRBD2 | TRBJ2-3 | TRBV11-2 | 19 | CASSPRRGLAGGGTDTQYF | TGTGCCAGCAGCCCGAGGAGGGGACTAGCGGGGGGCGGCACAGATACGCAGTATTTT